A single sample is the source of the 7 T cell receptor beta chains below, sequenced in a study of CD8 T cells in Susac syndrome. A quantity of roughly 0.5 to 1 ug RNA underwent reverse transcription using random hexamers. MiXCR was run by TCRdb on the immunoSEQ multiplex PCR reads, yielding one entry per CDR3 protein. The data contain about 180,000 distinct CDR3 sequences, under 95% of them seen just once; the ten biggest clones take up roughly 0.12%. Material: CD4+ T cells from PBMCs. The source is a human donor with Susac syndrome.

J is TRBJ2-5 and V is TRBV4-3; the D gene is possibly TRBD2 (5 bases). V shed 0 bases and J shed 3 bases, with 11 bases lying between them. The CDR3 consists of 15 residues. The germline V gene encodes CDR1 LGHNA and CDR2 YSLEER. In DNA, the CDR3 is TGCGCCAGCAGCCAAGAGCCGTCGAGGGAAGAGACCCAGTACTTC. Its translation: CASSQEPSREETQYF.

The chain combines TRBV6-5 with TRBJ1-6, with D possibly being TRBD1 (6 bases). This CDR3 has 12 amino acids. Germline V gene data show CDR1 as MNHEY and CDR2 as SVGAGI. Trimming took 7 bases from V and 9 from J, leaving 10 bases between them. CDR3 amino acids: CASNRVGSPLHF. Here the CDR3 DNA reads TGTGCCAGCAACAGGGTCGGTTCACCCCTCCACTTT.

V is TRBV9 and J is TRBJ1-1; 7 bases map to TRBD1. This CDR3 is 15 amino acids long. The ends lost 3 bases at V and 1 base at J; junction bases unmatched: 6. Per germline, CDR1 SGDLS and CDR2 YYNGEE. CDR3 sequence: CASSAGQLRNTEAFF. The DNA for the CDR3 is TGTGCCAGCAGCGCGGGACAGCTGAGGAACACTGAAGCTTTCTTT. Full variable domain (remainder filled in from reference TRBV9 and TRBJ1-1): DSGVTQTPKHLITATGQRVTLRCSPRSGDLSVYWYQQSLDQGLQFLIQYYNGEERAKGNILERFSAQQFPDLHSELNLSSLELGDSALYFCASSAGQLRNTEAFFGQGTRLTVV.

Written as DNA, the CDR3 is TGTGCCAGCAGCCAAGATCAAATTGCAGCGGGGGCCCTTAGCACAGATACGCAGTATTTT. The encoded protein is CASSQDQIAAGALSTDTQYF. The chain employs TRBV4-2 and TRBJ2-3, with TRBD2 identical over 8 bases. The germline V gene encodes CDR1 LGHNA and CDR2 YNFKEQ. The CDR3 consists of 20 residues. V lost 0 bases, J lost 0 bases, and 14 bases stayed unmatched.

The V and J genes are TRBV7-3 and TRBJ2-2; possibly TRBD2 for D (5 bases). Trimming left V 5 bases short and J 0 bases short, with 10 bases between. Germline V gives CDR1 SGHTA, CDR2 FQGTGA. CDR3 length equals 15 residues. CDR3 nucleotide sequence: TGTGCCAGCAGCCGGACTCCCACGAACACCGGGGAGCTGTTTTTT. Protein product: CASSRTPTNTGELFF.

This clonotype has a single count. The CDR3 loop is CASSPRSYNEQFF. CDR3 sequence (DNA): TGTGCCAGCAGCCCCCGCTCCTACAATGAGCAGTTCTTC. This rearrangement joins TRBV9 to TRBJ2-1; D is undetermined. The germline CDR1 and CDR2 sequences are SGDLS and YYNGEE. The CDR3 contains 13 residues. The V and J ends lost 4 bases and 0 bases respectively, with 5 bases between them.

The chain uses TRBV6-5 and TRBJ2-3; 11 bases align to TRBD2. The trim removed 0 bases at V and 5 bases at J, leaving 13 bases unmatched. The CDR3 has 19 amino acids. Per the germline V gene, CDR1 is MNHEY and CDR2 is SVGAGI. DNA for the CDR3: TGTGCCAGCAGTTACTCGTTGGTAGCGGGGGGGGTGGCAATAGATACGCAGTATTTT. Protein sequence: CASSYSLVAGGVAIDTQYF.